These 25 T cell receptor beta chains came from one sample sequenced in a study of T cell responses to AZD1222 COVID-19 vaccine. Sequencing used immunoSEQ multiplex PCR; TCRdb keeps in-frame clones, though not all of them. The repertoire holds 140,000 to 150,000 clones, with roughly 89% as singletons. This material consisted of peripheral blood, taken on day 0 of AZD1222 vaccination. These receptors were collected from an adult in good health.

Here the CDR3 DNA reads TGTGCCAGCAGCCAGGGACTAGCGGGAGCTACAGATACGCAGTATTTT. Amino acids: CASSQGLAGATDTQYF. The V and J genes are TRBV4-2 and TRBJ2-3; 14 bases map to TRBD2. Per germline, CDR1 LGHNA and CDR2 YNFKEQ. Germline trimming cut 3 bases from V and 3 bases from J; bases unmatched to any gene: 2. The CDR3 runs to 16 residues.

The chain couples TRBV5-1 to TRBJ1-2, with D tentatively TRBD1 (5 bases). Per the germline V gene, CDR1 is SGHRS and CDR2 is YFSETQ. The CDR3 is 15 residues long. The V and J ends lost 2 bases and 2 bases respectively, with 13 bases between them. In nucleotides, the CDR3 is TGCGCCAGCAGCTTTGGGGACCGGGAGAACTATGGCTACACCTTC. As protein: CASSFGDRENYGYTF.

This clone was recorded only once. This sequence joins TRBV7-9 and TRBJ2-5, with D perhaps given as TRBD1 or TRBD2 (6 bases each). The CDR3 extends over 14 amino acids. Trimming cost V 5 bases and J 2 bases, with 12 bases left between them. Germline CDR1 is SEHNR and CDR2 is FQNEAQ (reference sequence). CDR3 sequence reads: CASSLGGRQETQYF. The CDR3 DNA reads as TGTGCCAGCAGCCTAGGGGGGCGGCAAGAGACCCAGTACTTC.

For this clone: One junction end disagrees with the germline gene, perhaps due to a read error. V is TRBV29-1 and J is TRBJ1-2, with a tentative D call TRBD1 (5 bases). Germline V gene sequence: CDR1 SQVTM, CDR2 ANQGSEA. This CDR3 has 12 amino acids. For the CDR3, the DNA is TGCAGCGTCGAAGGGGCGTTCTATGGCTACACCTTC. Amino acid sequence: CSVEGAFYGYTF.

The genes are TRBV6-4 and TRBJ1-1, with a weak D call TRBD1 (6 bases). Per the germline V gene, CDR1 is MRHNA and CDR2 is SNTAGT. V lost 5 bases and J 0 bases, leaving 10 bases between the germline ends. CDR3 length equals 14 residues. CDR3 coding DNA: TGTGCCAGCAGTCCCGACAGGTTGAACACTGAAGCTTTCTTT. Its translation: CASSPDRLNTEAFF.

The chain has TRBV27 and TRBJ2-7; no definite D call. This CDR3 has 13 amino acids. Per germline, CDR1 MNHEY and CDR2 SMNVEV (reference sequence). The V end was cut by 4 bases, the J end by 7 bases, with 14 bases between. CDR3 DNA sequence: TGTGCCAGCAGTTCCCCGACCCTATTGGAGCAGTACTTC. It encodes CASSSPTLLEQYF.

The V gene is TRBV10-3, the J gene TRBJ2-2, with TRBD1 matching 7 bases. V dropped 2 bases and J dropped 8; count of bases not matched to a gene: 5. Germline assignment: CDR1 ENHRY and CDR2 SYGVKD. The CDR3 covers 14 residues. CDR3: CAISEDRAAGELFF. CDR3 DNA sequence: TGTGCCATCAGTGAGGACAGGGCCGCGGGGGAGCTGTTTTTT.

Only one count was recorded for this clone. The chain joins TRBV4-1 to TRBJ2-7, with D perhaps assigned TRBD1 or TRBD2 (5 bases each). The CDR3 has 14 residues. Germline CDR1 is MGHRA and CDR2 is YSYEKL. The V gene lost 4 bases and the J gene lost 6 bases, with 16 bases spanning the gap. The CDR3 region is CASSRTPGTGEQYF. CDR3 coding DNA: TGCGCCAGCAGCCGCACCCCTGGGACCGGCGAGCAGTACTTC.

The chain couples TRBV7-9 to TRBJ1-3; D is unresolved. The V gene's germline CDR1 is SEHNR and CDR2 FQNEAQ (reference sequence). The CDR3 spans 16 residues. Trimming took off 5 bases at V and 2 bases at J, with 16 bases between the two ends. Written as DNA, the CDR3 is TGTGCCAGCAGCGAACGCTTACGGCGAACTGGAAACACCATATATTTT. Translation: CASSERLRRTGNTIYF.

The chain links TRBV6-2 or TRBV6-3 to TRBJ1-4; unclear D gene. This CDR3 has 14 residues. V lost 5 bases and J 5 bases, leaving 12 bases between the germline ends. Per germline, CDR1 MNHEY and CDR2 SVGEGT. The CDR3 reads CASSIIGPNEKLFF. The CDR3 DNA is TGTGCCAGCAGTATTATTGGTCCGAATGAAAAACTGTTTTTT.

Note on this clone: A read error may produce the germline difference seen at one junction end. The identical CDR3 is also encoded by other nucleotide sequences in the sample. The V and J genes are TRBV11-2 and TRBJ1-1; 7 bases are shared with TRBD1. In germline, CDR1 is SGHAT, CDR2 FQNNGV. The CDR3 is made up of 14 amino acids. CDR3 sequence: CASSFLQGNTEAFF. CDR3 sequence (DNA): TGTGCCAGCAGCTTCTTACAGGGGAACACTGAGGCTTTCTTT.

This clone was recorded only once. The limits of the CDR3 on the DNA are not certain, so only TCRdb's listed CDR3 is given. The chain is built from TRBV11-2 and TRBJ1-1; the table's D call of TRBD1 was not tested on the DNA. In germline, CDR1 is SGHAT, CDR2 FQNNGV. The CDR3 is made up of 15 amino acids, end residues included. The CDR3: CASSLDSGQGQGAFF.

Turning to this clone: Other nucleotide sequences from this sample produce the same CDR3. The chain's CDR3 is CASSTPRTGARGRRSGRAIGELFF. The CDR3 DNA reads TGTGCCAGCAGTACCCCCCGGACCGGGGCCCGGGGTAGGAGGAGCGGGAGGGCCATCGGGGAGCTGTTTTTT. The chain recombines TRBV28 with TRBJ2-2; 10 bases align to TRBD2. V lost 5 bases and J lost 7; bases outside the gene matches: 34. This CDR3 is built from 24 residues. From germline, CDR1 is MDHEN and CDR2 SYDVKM. The whole variable domain, remainder taken from reference TRBV28 and TRBJ2-2, is DVKVTQSSRYLVKRTGEKVFLECVQDMDHENMFWYRQDPGLGLRLIYFSYDVKMKEKGDIPEGYSVSREKKERFSLILESASTNQTSMYLCASSTPRTGARGRRSGRAIGELFFGEGSRLTVL.

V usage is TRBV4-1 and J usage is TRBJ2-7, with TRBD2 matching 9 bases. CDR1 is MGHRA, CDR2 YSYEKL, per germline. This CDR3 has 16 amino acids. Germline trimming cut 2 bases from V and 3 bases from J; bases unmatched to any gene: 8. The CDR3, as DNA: TGCGCCAGCAGCCAATTTGGCGGGGGGGCAGACTACGAGCAGTACTTC. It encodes CASSQFGGGADYEQYF.

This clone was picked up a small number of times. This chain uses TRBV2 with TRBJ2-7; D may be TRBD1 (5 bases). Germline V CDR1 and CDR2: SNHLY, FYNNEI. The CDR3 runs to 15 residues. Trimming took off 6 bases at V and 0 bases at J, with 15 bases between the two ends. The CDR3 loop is CASSAGHRSSYEQYF. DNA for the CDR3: TGTGCCAGCAGCGCAGGGCATCGAAGCTCCTACGAGCAGTACTTC.

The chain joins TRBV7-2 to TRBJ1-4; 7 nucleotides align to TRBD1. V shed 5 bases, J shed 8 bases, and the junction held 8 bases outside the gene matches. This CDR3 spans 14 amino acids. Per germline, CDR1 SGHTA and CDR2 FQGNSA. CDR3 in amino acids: CASSEDRLDEKLFF. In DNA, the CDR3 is TGTGCCAGCAGCGAGGACAGGCTGGACGAAAAACTGTTTTTT.

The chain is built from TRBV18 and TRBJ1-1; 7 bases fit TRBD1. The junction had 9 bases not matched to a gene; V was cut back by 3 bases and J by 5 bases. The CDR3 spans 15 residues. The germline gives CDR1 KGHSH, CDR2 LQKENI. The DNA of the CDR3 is TGTGCCAGCTCACCGAGCGACAGGGCGAGGACTGAAGCTTTCTTT. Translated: CASSPSDRARTEAFF.

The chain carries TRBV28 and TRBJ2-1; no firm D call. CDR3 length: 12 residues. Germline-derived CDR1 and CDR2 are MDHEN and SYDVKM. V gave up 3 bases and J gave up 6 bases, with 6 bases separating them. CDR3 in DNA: TGTGCCAGCAGTTTGCTAAGCAATGAGCAGTTCTTC. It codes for CASSLLSNEQFF. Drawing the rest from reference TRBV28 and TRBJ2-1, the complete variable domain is DVKVTQSSRYLVKRTGEKVFLECVQDMDHENMFWYRQDPGLGLRLIYFSYDVKMKEKGDIPEGYSVSREKKERFSLILESASTNQTSMYLCASSLLSNEQFFGPGTRLTVL.

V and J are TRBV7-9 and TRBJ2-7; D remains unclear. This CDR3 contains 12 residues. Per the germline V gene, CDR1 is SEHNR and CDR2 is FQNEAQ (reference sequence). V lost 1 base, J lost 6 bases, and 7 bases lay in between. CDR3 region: CASSLGPVEQYF. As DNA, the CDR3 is TGTGCCAGCAGCTTAGGACCCGTCGAGCAGTACTTC.

In nucleotides, the CDR3 is TGTGCCAGCAGCATAGGGCTAGGTCAGCCCCAGCATTTT. Its protein is CASSIGLGQPQHF. This chain uses TRBV7-9 with TRBJ1-5; no reliable D call. V dropped 5 bases and J dropped 6 bases, with 11 bases sitting between them. Germline V CDR1 and CDR2: SEHNR, FQNEAQ (reference sequence). CDR3 length equals 13 residues.

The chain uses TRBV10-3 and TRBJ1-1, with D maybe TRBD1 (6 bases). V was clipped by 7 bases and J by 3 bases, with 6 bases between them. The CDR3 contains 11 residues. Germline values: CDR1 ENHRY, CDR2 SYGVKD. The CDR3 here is CAIKGDTEAFF. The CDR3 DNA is TGTGCCATCAAGGGGGACACTGAAGCTTTCTTT.

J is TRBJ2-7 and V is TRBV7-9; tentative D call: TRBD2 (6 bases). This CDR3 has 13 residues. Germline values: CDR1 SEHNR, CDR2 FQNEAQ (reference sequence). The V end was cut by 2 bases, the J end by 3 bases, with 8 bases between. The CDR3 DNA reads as TGTGCCAGCAGCTTACTCGGGAGCTACGAGCAGTACTTC. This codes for CASSLLGSYEQYF.

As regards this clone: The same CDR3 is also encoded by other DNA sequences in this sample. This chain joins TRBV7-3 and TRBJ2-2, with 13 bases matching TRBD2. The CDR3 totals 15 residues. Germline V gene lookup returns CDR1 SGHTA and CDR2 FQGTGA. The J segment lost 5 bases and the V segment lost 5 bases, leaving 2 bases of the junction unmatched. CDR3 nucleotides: TGTGCCAGCAGCCTGGGACTAGCGGGGACCGGGGAGCTGTTTTTT. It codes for CASSLGLAGTGELFF.

The CDR3 DNA sequence: TGTGCCAGCAAGGGGGGCCGACAAGCCTCTGGGGCCAACGTCCTGACTTTC. Translation: CASKGGRQASGANVLTF. The chain couples TRBV2 to TRBJ2-6, with D perhaps matching TRBD1 or TRBD2 (6 bases each). Trimming removed 7 bases from V and 0 bases from J, with 16 bases in between. CDR1 and CDR2 from the germline V gene are SNHLY and FYNNEI. CDR3 length: 17 residues.

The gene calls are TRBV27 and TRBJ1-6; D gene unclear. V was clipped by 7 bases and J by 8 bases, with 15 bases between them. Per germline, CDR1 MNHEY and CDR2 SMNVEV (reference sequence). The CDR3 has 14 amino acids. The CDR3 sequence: CASTVTRGHSPLHF. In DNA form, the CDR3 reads TGTGCCAGCACCGTGACCCGTGGCCATTCACCCCTCCACTTT.